This entry concerns a single T cell receptor (beta chain). This sample was taken from a study of T cell responses to AZD1222 COVID-19 vaccine. The CDR3 is 13 amino acids. V dropped 6 bases and J dropped 4 bases, with 12 bases sitting between them. Sequencing used immunoSEQ multiplex PCR; TCRdb keeps in-frame clones, though not all of them. Seen here are roughly 160,000 clones, approximately 92% observed once, and the top ten hold 6% to 8%. Sequencing was performed on peripheral blood, taken on day 0 of AZD1222 vaccination. J is TRBJ1-2 and V is TRBV12-3 or TRBV12-4; maybe TRBD1 (6 bases). The clonotype comes from an adult in good health. This CDR3 reads CASSTGTTYGYTF. In DNA, the CDR3 is TGTGCCAGCAGCACCGGGACAACCTATGGCTACACCTTC.